This TCR beta chain was recorded in a study of shared clonotypes between healthy human individuals. The CDR3 loop spans 16 amino acids. The V and J ends lost 4 bases and 4 bases respectively, with 19 bases between them. Germline V CDR1 and CDR2: MDHEN, SYDVKM. The repertoire was sequenced with immunoSEQ multiplex PCR; TCRdb's copy has only in-frame clones and lacks some. The sample has about 2.3 million clones; about nine tenths are singletons. The rearrangement links TRBV28 to TRBJ1-2; tentatively, D is TRBD1 (5 bases). The specimen sequenced was naive CD4+ T cells from PBMCs. The sample's subset: CD45RA+ positively selected. The TCR comes from a man aged 18-30 years in good health. Some clones in this sample may be carry-over from other donors' samples. Here the CDR3 reads CASSSIGTSFPYGYTF. The CDR3 nucleotides are TGTGCCAGCAGTTCGATTGGGACTTCATTCCCCTATGGCTACACCTTC.